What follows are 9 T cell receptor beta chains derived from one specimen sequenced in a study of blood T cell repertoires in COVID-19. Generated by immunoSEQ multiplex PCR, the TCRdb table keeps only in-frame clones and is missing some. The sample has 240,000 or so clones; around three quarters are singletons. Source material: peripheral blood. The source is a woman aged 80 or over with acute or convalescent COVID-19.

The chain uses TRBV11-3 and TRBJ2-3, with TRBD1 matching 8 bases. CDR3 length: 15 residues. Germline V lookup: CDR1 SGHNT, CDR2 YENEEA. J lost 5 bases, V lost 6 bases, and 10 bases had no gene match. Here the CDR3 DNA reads TGTGCCAGCAGTCCCGGGACAGGTGGGCGAGATACGCAGTATTTT. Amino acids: CASSPGTGGRDTQYF.

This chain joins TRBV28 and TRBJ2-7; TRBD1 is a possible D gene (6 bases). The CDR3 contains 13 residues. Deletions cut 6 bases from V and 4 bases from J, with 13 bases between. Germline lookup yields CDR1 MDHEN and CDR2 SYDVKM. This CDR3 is CASRQGSEYEQYF. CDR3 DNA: TGTGCCAGCAGACAGGGTTCAGAATACGAGCAGTACTTC.

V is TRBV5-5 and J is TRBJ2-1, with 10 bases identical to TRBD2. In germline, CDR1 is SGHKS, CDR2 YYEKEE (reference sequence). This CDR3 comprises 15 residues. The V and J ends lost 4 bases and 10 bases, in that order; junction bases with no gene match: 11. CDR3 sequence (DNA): TGTGCCAGCAGCGACGGACTAGCGGACCTTAGGGAGCAGTTCTTC. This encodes CASSDGLADLREQFF.

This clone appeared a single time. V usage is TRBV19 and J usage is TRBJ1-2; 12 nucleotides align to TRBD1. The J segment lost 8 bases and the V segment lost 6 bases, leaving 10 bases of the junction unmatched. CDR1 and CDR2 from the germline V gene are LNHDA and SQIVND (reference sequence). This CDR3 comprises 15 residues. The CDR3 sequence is CASRPGGTGGWGYTF. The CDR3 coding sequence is TGTGCCAGTAGGCCCGGGGGGACAGGGGGCTGGGGCTACACCTTC.

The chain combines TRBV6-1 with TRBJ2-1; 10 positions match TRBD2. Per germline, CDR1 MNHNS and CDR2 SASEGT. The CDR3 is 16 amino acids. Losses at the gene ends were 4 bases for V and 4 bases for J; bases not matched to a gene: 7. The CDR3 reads CASSVASGRDYNEQFF. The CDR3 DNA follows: TGTGCCAGCAGTGTGGCTAGCGGGAGAGATTACAATGAGCAGTTCTTC.

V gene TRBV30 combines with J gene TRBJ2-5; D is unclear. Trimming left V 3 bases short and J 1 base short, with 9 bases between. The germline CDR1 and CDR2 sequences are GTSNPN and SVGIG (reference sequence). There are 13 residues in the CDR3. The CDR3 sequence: CAWSPQIQETQYF. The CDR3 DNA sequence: TGTGCCTGGAGCCCACAGATCCAAGAGACCCAGTACTTC.

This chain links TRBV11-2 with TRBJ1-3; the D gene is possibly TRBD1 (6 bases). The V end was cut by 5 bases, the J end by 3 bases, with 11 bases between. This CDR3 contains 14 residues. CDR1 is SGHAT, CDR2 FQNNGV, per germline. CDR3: CASSRTGFGNTIYF. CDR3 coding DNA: TGTGCCAGCAGCCGAACAGGGTTTGGAAACACCATATATTTT.

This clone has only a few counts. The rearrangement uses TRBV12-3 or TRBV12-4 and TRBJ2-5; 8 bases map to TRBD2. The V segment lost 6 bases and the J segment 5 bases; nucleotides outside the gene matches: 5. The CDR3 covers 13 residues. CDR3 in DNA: TGTGCCAGCAGCCACCGGGGGGGGGAGACCCAGTACTTC. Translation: CASSHRGGETQYF.

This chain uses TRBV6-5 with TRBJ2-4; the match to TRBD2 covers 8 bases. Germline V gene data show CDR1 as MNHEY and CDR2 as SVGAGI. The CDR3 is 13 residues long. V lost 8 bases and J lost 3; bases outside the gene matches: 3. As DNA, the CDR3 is TGTGCCAGCGTACGGGGGGGCAAAAACATTCAGTACTTC. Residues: CASVRGGKNIQYF.